The sequence of this TCR beta chain was determined in a study of blood T cell repertoires in COVID-19. Whole-study context: COVID-19 samples from acute and convalescent phases originated in the United States, Italy and Spain.

The study recruited people aged roughly 18 to 100 years across roughly 23 US areas. The CDR3 covers 11 residues. The germline V and J ends were trimmed by 10 bases and 3 bases, with 10 bases remaining between them. The germline CDR1 and CDR2 sequences are ENHRY and SYGVKD. Original processing methods: Estimates of nucleated cell counts were drawn from the amplification of reference gene primers. TCRdb's table, derived via immunoSEQ multiplex PCR, lists solely in-frame clones and lacks some. D and trimming were read from the DNA, whereas the V and J calls and clone size are those reported in that table. Of roughly 360,000 clones listed, roughly 88% are singletons.

This receptor was obtained from a woman aged 25 to 39 with acute COVID-19. This chain uses TRBV10-3 with TRBJ2-7; perhaps TRBD1 as D (6 bases). The sample consisted of PBMCs or T cells enriched from blood (not recorded which). Here the CDR3 reads CATQGFYEQYF. The DNA of the CDR3 is TGTGCCACCCAGGGGTTCTACGAGCAGTACTTC.